This entry lists 16 T cell receptor beta chains sequenced from one sample in a study of regulatory T cells in long-lasting Graves disease. In building TCR beta libraries, iRepertoire HTBI primers were used together with Arm-PCR of CDR3 regions. TCRdb independently ran MiXCR on the multiplex PCR reads; one entry per CDR3 protein. The profile covers 450,000 to 500,000 distinct CDR3 sequences, with 15% to 20% appearing a single time and more than 10% taken by the ten largest. Stated time point: newly diagnosed GD, antithyroid drugs for less than 3 months. The authors made the TCR library using RNA they extracted from PBMCs. In addition, the sample was reused for a study of T cells in Graves' hyperthyroidism and ophthalmopathy.

Material: peripheral blood mononuclear cells (PBMCs), obtained at new diagnosis, from a patient treated with antithyroid drugs. Source of these receptors: a man aged 35-49 years with Graves disease.

This rearrangement joins TRBV25-1 to TRBJ2-1; TRBD2 aligns across 8 bases. The DNA end lines up better with TRBJ2-5; the J call may be wrong. There are 15 residues in the CDR3. The germline CDR1 and CDR2 sequences are MGHDK and SYGVNS. For the CDR3, the DNA is TGTGCCAGCAGTGGCGCCGGGACTAGAGAAGAGACCCAGTACTTC. Translated, it gives CASSGAGTREETQYF.

This clonotype was detected ten times or more. This chain joins TRBV5-1 and TRBJ1-1; D remains ambiguous. CDR1 is SGHRS, CDR2 YFSETQ, per germline. The ends were cut back, 0 bases at V and 0 bases at J, with 9 bases in the middle. The CDR3 covers 15 residues. In nucleotides, the CDR3 is TGCGCCAGCAGCTTGGGAGGGCTTATGAACACTGAAGCTTTCTTT. The encoded protein is CASSLGGLMNTEAFF.

V usage is TRBV6-1 and J usage is TRBJ2-7; weak D call: TRBD2 (7 bases). The germline V gene encodes CDR1 MNHNS and CDR2 SASEGT. CDR3 length: 15 residues. Trimming left V 6 bases short and J 2 bases short, with 17 bases between. CDR3 bases: TGTGCCAGCAGCCCTAGGGGGGGAATTCCCTACGAGCAGTACTTC. Its translation is CASSPRGGIPYEQYF.

This clonotype turned up a few times. The gene calls are TRBV9 and TRBJ2-7; the match to TRBD1 covers 8 bases. CDR1 and CDR2 (germline): SGDLS, YYNGEE. This CDR3 contains 14 residues. V was clipped by 4 bases and J by 3 bases; unmatched bases: 6. The CDR3 DNA reads TGTGCCAGCAGCCGGACAGGGAGAGACTACGAGCAGTACTTC. Encoded protein: CASSRTGRDYEQYF.

The table lists this clonotype with a count of one. This rearrangement joins TRBV24-1 to TRBJ2-1, with D perhaps TRBD1 or TRBD2 (5 bases each). CDR1 is KGHDR and CDR2 is SFDVKD in the germline V gene. The germline V and J ends were trimmed by 3 bases and 10 bases, with 12 bases remaining between them. The CDR3 is 13 amino acids. CDR3 nucleotide sequence: TGTGCCACCAGTGATGGGACGATCCGCGAGCAGTTCTTC. Its translation: CATSDGTIREQFF.

This clonotype turned up a few times. This rearrangement joins TRBV20-1 to TRBJ2-2, with 9 positions matching TRBD2. V trimming: 0 bases; J trimming: 8 bases; junction bases outside the gene matches: 13. This CDR3 has 17 residues. Per germline, CDR1 DFQATT and CDR2 SNEGSKA (reference sequence). This CDR3 reads CSARDRIAGERGGELFF. The DNA for the CDR3 is TGCAGTGCTAGAGATCGGATAGCGGGAGAACGGGGAGGGGAGCTGTTTTTT.

This clonotype appeared many times. The V and J genes are TRBV3-1 and TRBJ1-2; D call uncertain. Trimming left V 1 base short and J 5 bases short, with 14 bases between. Germline V CDR1 and CDR2: LGHDT, YNNKEL (reference sequence). The CDR3 totals 15 residues. CDR3 coding DNA: TGTGCCAGCAGCCAAGCGGCTACGGAGTTATATGGCTACACCTTC. It yields the protein CASSQAATELYGYTF. Variable domain in full (rest from reference TRBV3-1 and TRBJ1-2): DTAVSQTPKYLVTQMGNDKSIKCEQNLGHDTMYWYKQDSKKFLKIMFSYNNKELIINETVPNRFSPKSPDKAHLNLHINSLELGDSAVYFCASSQAATELYGYTFGSGTRLTVV.

Note on this clonotype: The junction shows a germline mismatch at one end, possibly a read error. This sequence joins TRBV5-1 and TRBJ2-1; D may be TRBD1 (5 bases). The CDR3 is 14 residues long. Germline CDR1 reads SGHRS; CDR2 reads YFSETQ. The CDR3 sequence is CASSSWAGWNEQFF. CDR3 nucleotides: TGTGCCAGCAGCTCCTGGGCAGGGTGGAATGAGCAGTTCTTC.

The chain carries TRBV30 and TRBJ2-6; D call uncertain. CDR1 GTSNPN and CDR2 SVGIG come from the germline V gene (reference sequence). Trimming took off 0 bases at V and 4 bases at J, with 4 bases between the two ends. The CDR3 covers 13 residues. CDR3 in DNA: TGTGCCTGGAGTGTTGGAGGGGCCAACGTCCTGACTTTC. It specifies CAWSVGGANVLTF.

Comments on this clonotype: This may arise from a read error, as a much more abundant clone is one base away. This chain joins TRBV9 and TRBJ2-7, with a tentative D call TRBD2 (5 bases). V lost 4 bases, J lost 2 bases, and 16 bases lay in between. Germline values: CDR1 SGDLS, CDR2 YYNGEE. CDR3 length: 15 residues. CDR3 sequence: CASSPLGSEAYEQYF. The CDR3 DNA is TGTGCCAGCAGCCCACTGGGTAGCGAAGCCTACGAGCAGTACTTC.

This clonotype came up many times. This rearrangement joins TRBV12-3 or TRBV12-4 to TRBJ2-7, with 8 bases matching TRBD1. V trimming: 5 bases; J trimming: 5 bases; junction bases outside the gene matches: 8. The CDR3 extends over 14 amino acids. The CDR3 here is CASSPPGTGDEQYF. The CDR3 DNA reads TGTGCCAGCAGTCCCCCCGGGACAGGCGACGAGCAGTACTTC.

This clonotype was observed at least ten times. One end of the junction does not line up with germline, which may come from a read error. V usage is TRBV5-1 and J usage is TRBJ2-2; D is uncertain. From germline, CDR1 is SGHRS and CDR2 YFSETQ. The CDR3 is made up of 14 amino acids. The CDR3 nucleotides read TGTGCCAGCAGTCTCGACGGTAACACCGGGGAGCTGTTTTTT. Translation gives CASSLDGNTGELFF.

This clonotype has only a few counts. The chain carries TRBV6-2 or TRBV6-3 and TRBJ2-1; 11 bases are a match to TRBD2. The CDR3 is 16 residues long. V was clipped by 5 bases and J by 4 bases; unmatched bases: 7. Germline assignment: CDR1 MNHEY and CDR2 SVGEGT. For the CDR3, the DNA is TGTGCCAGCAGTGACCAGACTAGCGGGAAATACAATGAGCAGTTCTTC. It codes for CASSDQTSGKYNEQFF.

This clonotype was detected a few times. V and J are TRBV7-9 and TRBJ1-1; D not certain. CDR3 size: 13 residues. The germline V gene has CDR1 SEHNR and CDR2 FQNEAQ (reference sequence). The germline V and J ends were trimmed by 5 bases and 7 bases, with 14 bases remaining between them. The CDR3 region has the DNA TGTGCCAGCAGCGTATACAGCGGTAGTGAAGCTTTCTTT. It translates to CASSVYSGSEAFF.

This clonotype was picked up many times. This chain joins TRBV5-1 and TRBJ1-1; the D is unclear. Trimming removed 1 base from V and 1 base from J, with 8 bases in between. The CDR3 length is 14 residues. CDR1 is SGHRS, CDR2 YFSETQ, per germline. CDR3 DNA sequence: TGCGCCAGCAGCTTGAATTCTGCGAACACTGAAGCTTTCTTT. This translates into CASSLNSANTEAFF.

This clonotype was recorded many times. The rearrangement uses TRBV11-2 and TRBJ2-7; 8 nucleotides align to TRBD1. Germline CDR1 SGHAT, CDR2 FQNNGV. CDR3 size: 14 residues. J gave up 2 bases and V 5 bases, and 5 bases lay outside the gene matches. The CDR3 protein is CASSTDRVAYEQYF. The CDR3 bases are TGTGCCAGCAGCACGGACAGGGTGGCCTACGAGCAGTACTTC.